The text below deals with one T cell receptor beta chain. Seattle's cohort entered during active infection and was followed longitudinally. Method: immunoSEQ multiplex PCR; TCRdb's copy keeps in-frame clones and lacks some. Among tens of thousands of clones listed, around 77% were seen once. The V gene lost 0 bases and the J gene lost 2 bases, with 14 bases spanning the gap. The germline CDR1 and CDR2 sequences are SGHDT and YYEEEE. The CDR3 length is 16 residues. This entry is derived from a study of blood T cell repertoires in COVID-19. Study information: COVID-19 samples collected from the United States, Italy and Spain covered acute and convalescent phases. PBMCs, B-cell-depleted T cells, or T cells were the source of the cDNA or gDNA that made up the material.

This sequence was found in a man in his 70s with COVID-19, enrolled during active disease. Sequenced sample: peripheral blood. The V call is TRBV5-6, the J call TRBJ1-1; tentative D call: TRBD1 (5 bases). The CDR3 sequence: CASSLAGLGHNTEAFF. As DNA, the CDR3 is TGTGCCAGCAGCTTGGCCGGGTTGGGGCACAACACTGAAGCTTTCTTT.